Included here is one TCR beta chain sequence, with context. As yet, its antigen is unknown. The PCR was carried out with 60 Vbeta primers and 13 Jbeta primers. Sequenced by immunoSEQ multiplex PCR; TCRdb stores in-frame clones only, minus some. The sample consists of 130,000 to 150,000 clones, approximately 80% of them appearing once. Germline V CDR1 and CDR2: LGHNA, YNFKEQ. With V trimmed by 1 base and J by 7 bases, 3 bases remained unmatched. The CDR3 runs 15 residues. This sample is part of a study of cytomegalovirus exposure and HLA in healthy donors. Across the study: A prior study identified approximately 120 million unique TCR beta sequences from roughly 180 million T cells. Points from the study as a whole: Apart from CMV serostatus, no immune exposure information was available. Analysis performed later found about 18,000 TCR beta sequences associated with HLA alleles at 0.05 false discovery rate.

The origin of this receptor is a boy aged 2 to 9 in good health and CMV-seronegative. Specimen: PBMCs. This chain connects TRBV4-2 to TRBJ1-5, with TRBD1 identical over 11 bases. The CDR3 region is CASSQGTGGVQPQHF. CDR3 DNA: TGTGCCAGCAGCCAAGGGACAGGGGGCGTGCAGCCCCAGCATTTT.